A selection of T cell receptor beta chains follows, all from one sample in a study of shared clonotypes between healthy human individuals. Sequenced by immunoSEQ multiplex PCR; TCRdb stores in-frame clones only, minus some. The table includes fewer than 600,000 clones, around 79% detected once. Sequencing was carried out using PBMCs. Source of these receptors: a middle-aged woman in good health. Some clones in this sample may be carry-over from other donors' samples. Both conserved end residues are trimmed from each CDR3. A D gene is named only where the DNA matches it firmly.

D	V	J	CDR3
TRBD1	TRBV7-9	TRBJ1-2	ASSGRQGPVA
TRBD2	TRBV6-6	TRBJ2-2	ATLSGMNTGELF
-	TRBV18	TRBJ2-3	ASSNARNTDTQY
-	TRBV27	TRBJ1-5	ASRPQGIGSNQPQH
-	TRBV29-1	TRBJ2-7	SVDRGRGGGPHEQY
TRBD1	TRBV9	TRBJ2-6	ASSRTGGGGANVLT
TRBD2	TRBV10-3	TRBJ2-1	AIMASGRVADEQF
-	TRBV19	TRBJ1-2	ASSAQSVGLYGYT
TRBD1	TRBV29-1	TRBJ2-7	SVQGTAYEQY
TRBD1	TRBV7-9	TRBJ2-1	ASSPKPGQGYNEQF
-	TRBV6-5	TRBJ2-1	ASSLTTGNYNEQF
-	TRBV30	TRBJ1-2	AWSVRGVAGYT
-	TRBV4-1	TRBJ2-3	ASSQVRRLDTQY
TRBD2	TRBV27	TRBJ2-7	ASSLSPAGGVYEQY
-	TRBV7-2	TRBJ2-2	ASSAQVTDAGELF
TRBD2	TRBV7-7	TRBJ2-1	ASSPLAGGSYNEQF
-	TRBV19	TRBJ2-2	ASSIAANTGELF
-	TRBV28	TRBJ2-3	ASSHPWGGQTTDTQY
TRBD2	TRBV9	TRBJ2-7	ASSVGGGLPYEQY
-	TRBV7-2	TRBJ1-5	ASSLAPTANQPQH
-	TRBV7-9	TRBJ2-1	ASSRLVGNYNEQF
-	TRBV28	TRBJ1-4	ASSAPRDEKLF
-	TRBV2	TRBJ2-3	ASNRDTDTQY
-	TRBV4-1	-	ASSQPGTLSYEQY
-	TRBV7-6	TRBJ2-7	ASSLALGGTYEQY
-	TRBV5-1	TRBJ2-7	ASSLGRGRDHEQY
TRBD1	TRBV5-1	TRBJ2-7	ASSNGQGSSTYEQY
TRBD1	TRBV28	TRBJ1-2	ASSSRPLRTGDGYT
-	TRBV6-1	TRBJ2-5	ASSALGETQY
TRBD2	TRBV5-1	TRBJ2-1	ASSTGTSALSSYNEQF
TRBD2	TRBV19	TRBJ2-2	ASTLSPTSGRTGELF
TRBD1	TRBV19	TRBJ1-5	ASSAEQGFFNQPQH
TRBD2	TRBV13	TRBJ2-4	ASSLGLAGINIQY